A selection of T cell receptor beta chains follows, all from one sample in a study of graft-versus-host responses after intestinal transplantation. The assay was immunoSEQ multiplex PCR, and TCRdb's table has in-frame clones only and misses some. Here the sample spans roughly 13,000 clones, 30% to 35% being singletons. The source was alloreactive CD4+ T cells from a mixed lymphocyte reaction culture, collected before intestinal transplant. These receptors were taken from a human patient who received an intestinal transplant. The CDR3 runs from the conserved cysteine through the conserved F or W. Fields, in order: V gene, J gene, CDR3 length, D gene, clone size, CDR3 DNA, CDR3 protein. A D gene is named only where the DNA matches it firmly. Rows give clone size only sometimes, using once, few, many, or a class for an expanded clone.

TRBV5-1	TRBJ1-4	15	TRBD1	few	TGCGCCAGCAGCGGATCCGGGACAGGGGAGGAAAAACTGTTTTTT	CASSGSGTGEEKLFF
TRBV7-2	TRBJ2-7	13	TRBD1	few	TGTGCCAGCAGCTTAAGGACAGGGACCTTGGGGTACTTC	CASSLRTGTLGYF
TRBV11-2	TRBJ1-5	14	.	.	TGTGCCAGCAGCTTAGAACGGCTCAATCAGCCCCAGCATTTT	CASSLERLNQPQHF
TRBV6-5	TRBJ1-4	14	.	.	TGTGCCAGCAAAAAACAGGGACCTAATGAAAAACTGTTTTTT	CASKKQGPNEKLFF
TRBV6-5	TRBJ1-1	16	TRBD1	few	TGTGCCAGCAGTTACTCTGGGGACAGGTTGGTGCCTGAAGCTTTCTTT	CASSYSGDRLVPEAFF
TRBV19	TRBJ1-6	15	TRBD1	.	TGTGCCAGTAGTACCACGACAGGGGAATCTTCACCCCTCCACTTT	CASSTTTGESSPLHF
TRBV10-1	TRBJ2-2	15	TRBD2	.	TGCGCCAGGTATTTAGGGAGCGGGAGGGCCGGGGAGCTGTTTTTT	CARYLGSGRAGELFF
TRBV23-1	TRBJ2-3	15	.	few	TGCGCCAGCAGTCATAGGACAGCCAGCACAGATACGCAGTATTTT	CASSHRTASTDTQYF
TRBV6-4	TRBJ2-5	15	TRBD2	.	TGTGCCAGCAGTCCACTAGCGGGAGGCCAAGAGACCCAGTACTTC	CASSPLAGGQETQYF
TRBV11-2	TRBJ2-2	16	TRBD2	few	TGTGCCAGCAGCTTACTAGCGGGCGCGATCACCGGGGAGCTGTTTTTT	CASSLLAGAITGELFF
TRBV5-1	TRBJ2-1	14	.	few	TGCGCCAGCAGCTCGGGGGGCGGGTACAATGAGCAGTTCTTC	CASSSGGGYNEQFF
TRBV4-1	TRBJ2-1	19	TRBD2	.	TGCGCCAGCAGCCAAGGGCGGGCTAGCGGGAGAGGGACCTACAATGAGCAGTTCTTC	CASSQGRASGRGTYNEQFF
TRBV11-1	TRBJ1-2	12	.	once	TGTGCCAGCAGCTTAGCGTCATATGGCTACACCTTC	CASSLASYGYTF
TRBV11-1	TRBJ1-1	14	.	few	TGTGCCAGCAGCTTAGGAACAGCGAACACTGAAGCTTTCTTT	CASSLGTANTEAFF
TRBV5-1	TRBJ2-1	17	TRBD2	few	TGCGCCAGCAGCTTGGAATTAGCGGGAGGCTCCTACAATGAGCAGTTCTTC	CASSLELAGGSYNEQFF
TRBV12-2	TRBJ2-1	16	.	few	TGTGCAAGTCGCTGCCCGGGACTAGCGGGGGACAATGAGCAGTTCTTC	CASRCPGLAGDNEQFF
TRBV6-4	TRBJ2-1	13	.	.	TGTGCCAGCGTAGGCCTGGGGGGCAATGAGCAGTTCTTC	CASVGLGGNEQFF
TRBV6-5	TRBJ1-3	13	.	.	TGTGCCAGCAGCATTTCCCGGGACAACACCATATATTTT	CASSISRDNTIYF
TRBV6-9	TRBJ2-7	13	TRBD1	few	TGTGCCAGCAGTGGACAGGGAAGCTACGAGCAGTACTTC	CASSGQGSYEQYF
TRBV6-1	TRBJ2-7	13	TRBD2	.	TGTGCCAGCAGGCGGGAGGGCCTCTACGAGCAGTACTTC	CASRREGLYEQYF
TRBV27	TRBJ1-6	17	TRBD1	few	TGTGCCAGCAGTGCCCGGGCAGGGGGAAGGTATAATTCACCCCTCCACTTT	CASSARAGGRYNSPLHF
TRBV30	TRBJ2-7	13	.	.	TGTGCCTGGAGTGTACCGGGTACCTACGAGCAGTACTTC	CAWSVPGTYEQYF
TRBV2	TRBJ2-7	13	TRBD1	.	TGTGCCAGCAGTGCGGGACAGCTATACGAGCAGTACTTC	CASSAGQLYEQYF
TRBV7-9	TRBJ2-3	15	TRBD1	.	TGTGCCAGCAGCCCGGGACAGATTAGCACAGATACGCAGTATTTT	CASSPGQISTDTQYF
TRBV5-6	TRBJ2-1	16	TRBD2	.	TGTGCCAGCAGCTTGGGTGCTAGCGGGAGCTACAATGAGCAGTTCTTC	CASSLGASGSYNEQFF
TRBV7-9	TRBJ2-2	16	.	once	TGTGCCAGCAGCCGCTTGGCGAGGCAATTCACCGGGGAGCTGTTTTTT	CASSRLARQFTGELFF
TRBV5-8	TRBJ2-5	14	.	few	TGTGCCAGCAGCGTAGGTGGGACCCCGCGAACCCAGTACTTC	CASSVGGTPRTQYF
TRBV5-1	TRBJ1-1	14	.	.	TGCGCCAGCAGCCTCACTTTACAGAACACTGAAGCTTTCTTT	CASSLTLQNTEAFF
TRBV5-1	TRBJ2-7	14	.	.	TGCGCCAGCAGCTTGGATATAGCGTACTACGAGCAGTACTTC	CASSLDIAYYEQYF
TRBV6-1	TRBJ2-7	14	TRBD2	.	TGTGCCAGCAGTGCGGGGAGGGGCCCCTACGAGCAGTACTTC	CASSAGRGPYEQYF
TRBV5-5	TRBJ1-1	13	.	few	TGTGCCAGCAGCTGGGGACAGAACACTGAAGCTTTCTTT	CASSWGQNTEAFF
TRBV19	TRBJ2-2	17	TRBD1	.	TGTGCCAGTAGTATAGGCCAGACAGGGGGCTACACCGGGGAGCTGTTTTTT	CASSIGQTGGYTGELFF
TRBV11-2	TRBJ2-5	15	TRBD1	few	TGTGCCAGCAGCTTGGACAGGGGGCCCCAAGAGACCCAGTACTTC	CASSLDRGPQETQYF
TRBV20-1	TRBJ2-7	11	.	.	TGCAGTGCTAGACTCGGCTACGAGCAGTACTTC	CSARLGYEQYF
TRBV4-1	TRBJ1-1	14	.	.	TGCGCCAGCAGCCAACAACTGATGACAGGCGAAGCTTTCTTT	CASSQQLMTGEAFF
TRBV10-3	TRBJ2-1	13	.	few	TGTGCCACGGGACTCAGCTCCTACAATGAGCAGTTCTTC	CATGLSSYNEQFF
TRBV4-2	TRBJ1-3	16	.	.	TGTGCCAGCAGCTACGGGGGGGGACCCTCTGGAAACACCATATATTTT	CASSYGGGPSGNTIYF
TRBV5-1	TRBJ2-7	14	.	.	TGCGCCAGCAGCCCTAAGACAGCCGCCTACGAGCAGTACTTC	CASSPKTAAYEQYF
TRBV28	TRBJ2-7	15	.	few	TGTGCCAGCAGTTCCCACAGGGCCGAGAAGAACGAGCAGTACTTC	CASSSHRAEKNEQYF
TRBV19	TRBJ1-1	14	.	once	TGTGCCAGTAGTGTCGGACGGCTGTACACTGAAGCTTTCTTT	CASSVGRLYTEAFF
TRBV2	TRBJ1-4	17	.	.	TGTGCCAGCATTGAAGAACATCTTTTATCAACTAATGAAAAACTGTTTTTT	CASIEEHLLSTNEKLFF
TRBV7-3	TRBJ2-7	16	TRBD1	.	TGTGCCAGCAGCTTAGGGCCCGGGACAGGGGACTACGAGCAGTACTTC	CASSLGPGTGDYEQYF
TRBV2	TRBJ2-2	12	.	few	TGTGCCAGCGATAGGGACACCGGGGAGCTGTTTTTT	CASDRDTGELFF
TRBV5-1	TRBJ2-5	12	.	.	TGCGCCAGCAGCCGCGGCGAAGAGACCCAGTACTTC	CASSRGEETQYF